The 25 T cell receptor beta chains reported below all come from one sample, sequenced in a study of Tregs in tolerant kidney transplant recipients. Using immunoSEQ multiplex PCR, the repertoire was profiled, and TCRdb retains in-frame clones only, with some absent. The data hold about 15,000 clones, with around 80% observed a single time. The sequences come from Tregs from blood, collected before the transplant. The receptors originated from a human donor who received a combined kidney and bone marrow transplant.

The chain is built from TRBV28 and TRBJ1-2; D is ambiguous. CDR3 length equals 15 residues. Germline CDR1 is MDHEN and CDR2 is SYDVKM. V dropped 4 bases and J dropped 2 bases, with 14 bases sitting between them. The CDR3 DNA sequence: TGTGCCAGCAGTTGGTTAGATCCTTTCAACTATGGCTACACCTTC. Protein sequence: CASSWLDPFNYGYTF.

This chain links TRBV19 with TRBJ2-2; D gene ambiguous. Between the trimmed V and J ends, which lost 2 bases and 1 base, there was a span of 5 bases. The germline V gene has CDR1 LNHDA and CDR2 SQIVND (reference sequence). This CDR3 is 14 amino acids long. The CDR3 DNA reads TGTGCCAGTAGTATATACTTGAACACCGGGGAGCTGTTTTTT. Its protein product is CASSIYLNTGELFF.

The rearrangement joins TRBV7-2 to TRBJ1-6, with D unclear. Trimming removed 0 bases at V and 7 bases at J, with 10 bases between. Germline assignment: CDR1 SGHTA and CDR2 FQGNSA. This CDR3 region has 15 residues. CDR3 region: CASSLAAGFNSPLHF. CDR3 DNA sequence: TGTGCCAGCAGCTTAGCGGCGGGGTTCAATTCACCCCTCCACTTT.

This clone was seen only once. DNA of the CDR3: TGTGCCAGCAGCTTACTGGTAGGGGCGGGAGTGAGCAATGAGCAGTTCTTC. Translation: CASSLLVGAGVSNEQFF. The chain has TRBV7-9 and TRBJ2-1; 7 bases are a match to TRBD2. From germline, CDR1 is SEHNR and CDR2 FQNEAQ (reference sequence). CDR3 length equals 17 residues. V trimming: 2 bases; J trimming: 6 bases; junction bases outside the gene matches: 13. Supplemented by reference TRBV7-9 and TRBJ2-1, the full variable domain reads DTGVSQNPRHKITKRGQNVTFRCDPISEHNRLYWYRQTLGQGPEFLTYFQNEAQLEKSRLLSDRFSAERPKGSFSTLEIQRTEQGDSAMYLCASSLLVGAGVSNEQFFGPGTRLTVL.

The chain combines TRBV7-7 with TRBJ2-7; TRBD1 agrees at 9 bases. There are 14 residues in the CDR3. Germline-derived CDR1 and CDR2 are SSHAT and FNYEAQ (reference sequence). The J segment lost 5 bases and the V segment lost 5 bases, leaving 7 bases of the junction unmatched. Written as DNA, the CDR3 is TGTGCCAGCAGCCCCGGGACAGGGCCTCACGAGCAGTACTTC. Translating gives CASSPGTGPHEQYF.

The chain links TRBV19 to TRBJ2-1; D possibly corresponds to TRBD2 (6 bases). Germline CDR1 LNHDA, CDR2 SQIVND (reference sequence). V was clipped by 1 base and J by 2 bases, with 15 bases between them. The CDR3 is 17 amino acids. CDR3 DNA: TGTGCCAGTAGTATAGCTTTCGGCGGGGCCGCCTACAATGAGCAGTTCTTC. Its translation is CASSIAFGGAAYNEQFF.

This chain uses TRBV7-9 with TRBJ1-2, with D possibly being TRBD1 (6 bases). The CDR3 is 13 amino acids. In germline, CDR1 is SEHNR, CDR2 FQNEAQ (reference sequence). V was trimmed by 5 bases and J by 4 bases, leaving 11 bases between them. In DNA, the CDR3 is TGTGCCAGCAGCGCGAGAGGGGGCTATGGCTACACCTTC. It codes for CASSARGGYGYTF.

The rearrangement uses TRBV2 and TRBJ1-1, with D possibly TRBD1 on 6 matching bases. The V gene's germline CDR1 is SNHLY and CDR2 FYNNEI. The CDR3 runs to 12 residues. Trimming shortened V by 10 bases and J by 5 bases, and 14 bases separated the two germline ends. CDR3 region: CAITTRGTEAFF. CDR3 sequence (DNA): TGTGCCATCACAACCAGGGGTACTGAAGCTTTCTTT.

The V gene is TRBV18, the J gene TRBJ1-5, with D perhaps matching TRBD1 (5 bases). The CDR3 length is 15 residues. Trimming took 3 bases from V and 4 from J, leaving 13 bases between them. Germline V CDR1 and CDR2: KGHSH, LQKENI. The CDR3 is CASSPGGQGNQPQHF. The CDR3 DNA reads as TGTGCCAGCTCACCTGGAGGGCAGGGAAATCAGCCCCAGCATTTT. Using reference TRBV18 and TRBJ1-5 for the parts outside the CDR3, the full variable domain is NAGVMQNPRHLVRRRGQEARLRCSPMKGHSHVYWYRQLPEEGLKFMVYLQKENIIDESGMPKERFSAEFPKEGPSILRIQQVVRGDSAAYFCASSPGGQGNQPQHFGDGTRLSIL.

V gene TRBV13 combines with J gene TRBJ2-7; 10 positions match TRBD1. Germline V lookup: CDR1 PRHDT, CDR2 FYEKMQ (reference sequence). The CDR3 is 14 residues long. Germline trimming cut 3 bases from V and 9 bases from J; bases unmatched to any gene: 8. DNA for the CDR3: TGTGCCAGCAGCTTTCGACAGGGGGCCCCCGGGCAGTACTTC. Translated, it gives CASSFRQGAPGQYF.

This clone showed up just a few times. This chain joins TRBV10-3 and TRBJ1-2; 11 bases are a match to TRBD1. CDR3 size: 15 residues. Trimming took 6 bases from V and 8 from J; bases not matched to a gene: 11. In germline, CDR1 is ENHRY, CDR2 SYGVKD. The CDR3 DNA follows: TGTGCCATCAGGGACGGACAGGGGGCGCGGCGGGGCTACACCTTC. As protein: CAIRDGQGARRGYTF.

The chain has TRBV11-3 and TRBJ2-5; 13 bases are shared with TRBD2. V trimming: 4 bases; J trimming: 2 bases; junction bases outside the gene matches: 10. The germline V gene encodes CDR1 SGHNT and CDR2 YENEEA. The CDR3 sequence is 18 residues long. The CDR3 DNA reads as TGTGCCAGCAGCTCCGGGACTAGCGGGGATGGGTGGCAAGAGACCCAGTACTTC. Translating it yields CASSSGTSGDGWQETQYF.

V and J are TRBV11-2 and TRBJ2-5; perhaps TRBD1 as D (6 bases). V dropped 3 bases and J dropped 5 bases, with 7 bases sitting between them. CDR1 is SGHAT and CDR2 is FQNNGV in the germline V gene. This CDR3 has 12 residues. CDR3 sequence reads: CASSLQGETQYF. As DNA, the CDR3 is TGTGCCAGCAGCTTGCAGGGGGAGACCCAGTACTTC.

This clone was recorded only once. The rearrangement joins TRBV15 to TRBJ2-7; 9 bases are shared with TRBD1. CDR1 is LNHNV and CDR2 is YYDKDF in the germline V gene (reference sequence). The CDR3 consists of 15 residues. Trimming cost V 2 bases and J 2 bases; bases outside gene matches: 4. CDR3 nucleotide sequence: TGTGCCACCAGCAGACACAGGGGGCTGACCTACGAGCAGTACTTC. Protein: CATSRHRGLTYEQYF.

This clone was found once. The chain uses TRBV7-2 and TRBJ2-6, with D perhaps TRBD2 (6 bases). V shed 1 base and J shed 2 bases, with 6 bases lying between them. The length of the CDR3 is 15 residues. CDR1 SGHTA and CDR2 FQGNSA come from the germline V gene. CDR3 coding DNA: TGTGCCAGCAGCTTAGGGGGGGCTGGGGCCAACGTCCTGACTTTC. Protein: CASSLGGAGANVLTF.

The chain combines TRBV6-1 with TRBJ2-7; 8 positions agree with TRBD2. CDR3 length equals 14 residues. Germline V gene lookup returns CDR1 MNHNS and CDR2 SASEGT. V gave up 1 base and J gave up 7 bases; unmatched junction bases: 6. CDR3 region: CASSEDGGVLEQYF. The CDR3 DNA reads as TGTGCCAGCAGTGAAGACGGGGGGGTCTTGGAGCAGTACTTC.

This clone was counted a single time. DNA of the CDR3: TGCAGTGCCAGTTTTATGGATACGCAGTATTTT. Its translation: CSASFMDTQYF. The V and J genes are TRBV20-1 and TRBJ2-3; D remains ambiguous. The CDR3 sequence is 11 residues long. Trimming left V 6 bases short and J 6 bases short, with 10 bases between. CDR1 and CDR2 from the germline V gene are DFQATT and SNEGSKA (reference sequence).

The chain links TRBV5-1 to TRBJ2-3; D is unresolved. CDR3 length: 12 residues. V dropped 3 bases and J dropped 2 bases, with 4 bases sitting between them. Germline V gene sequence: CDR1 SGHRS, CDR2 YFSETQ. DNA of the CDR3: TGCGCCAGCAGCTCGTACACAGATACGCAGTATTTT. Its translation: CASSSYTDTQYF.

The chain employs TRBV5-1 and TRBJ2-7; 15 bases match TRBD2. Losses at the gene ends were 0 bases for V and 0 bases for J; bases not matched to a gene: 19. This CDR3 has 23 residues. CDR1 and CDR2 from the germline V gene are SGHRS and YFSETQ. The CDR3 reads CASSLVGTSGRSANLRSSYEQYF. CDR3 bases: TGCGCCAGCAGCTTGGTGGGGACTAGCGGGAGGTCCGCTAACCTAAGGAGCTCCTACGAGCAGTACTTC.

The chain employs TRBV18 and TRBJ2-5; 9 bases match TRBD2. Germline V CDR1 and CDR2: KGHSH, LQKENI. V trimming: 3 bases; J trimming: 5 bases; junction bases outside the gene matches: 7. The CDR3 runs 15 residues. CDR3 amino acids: CASSPPGLAGETQYF. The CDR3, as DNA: TGTGCCAGCTCACCTCCGGGACTAGCAGGGGAGACCCAGTACTTC.

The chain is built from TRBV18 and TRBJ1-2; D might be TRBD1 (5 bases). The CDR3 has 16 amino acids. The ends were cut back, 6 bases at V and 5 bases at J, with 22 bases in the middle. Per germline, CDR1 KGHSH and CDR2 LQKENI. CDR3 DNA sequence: TGTGCCAGCTCGAGGACCGGGGCGGGACCTCCATATGGCTACACCTTC. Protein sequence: CASSRTGAGPPYGYTF. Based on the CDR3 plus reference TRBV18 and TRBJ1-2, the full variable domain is NAGVMQNPRHLVRRRGQEARLRCSPMKGHSHVYWYRQLPEEGLKFMVYLQKENIIDESGMPKERFSAEFPKEGPSILRIQQVVRGDSAAYFCASSRTGAGPPYGYTFGSGTRLTVV.

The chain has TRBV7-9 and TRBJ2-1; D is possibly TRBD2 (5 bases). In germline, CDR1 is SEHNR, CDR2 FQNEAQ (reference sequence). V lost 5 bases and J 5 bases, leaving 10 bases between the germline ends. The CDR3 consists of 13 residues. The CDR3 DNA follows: TGTGCCAGCAGCCAAAGCGGCAACAATGAGCAGTTCTTC. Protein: CASSQSGNNEQFF. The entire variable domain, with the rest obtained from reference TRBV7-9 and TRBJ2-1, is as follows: DTGVSQNPRHKITKRGQNVTFRCDPISEHNRLYWYRQTLGQGPEFLTYFQNEAQLEKSRLLSDRFSAERPKGSFSTLEIQRTEQGDSAMYLCASSQSGNNEQFFGPGTRLTVL.

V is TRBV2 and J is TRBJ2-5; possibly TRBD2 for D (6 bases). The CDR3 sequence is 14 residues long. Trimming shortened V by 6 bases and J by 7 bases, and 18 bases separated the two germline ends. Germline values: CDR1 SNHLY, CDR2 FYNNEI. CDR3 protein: CASSVEAGWRTQYF. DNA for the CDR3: TGTGCCAGCAGCGTGGAAGCGGGCTGGAGGACCCAGTACTTC.

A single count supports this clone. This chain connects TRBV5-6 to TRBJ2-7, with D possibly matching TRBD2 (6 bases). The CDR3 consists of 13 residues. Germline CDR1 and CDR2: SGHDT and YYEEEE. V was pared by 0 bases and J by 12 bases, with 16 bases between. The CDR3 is CASSLAAGRHSYF. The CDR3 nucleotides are TGTGCCAGCAGCTTGGCTGCGGGGCGTCACTCGTACTTC.

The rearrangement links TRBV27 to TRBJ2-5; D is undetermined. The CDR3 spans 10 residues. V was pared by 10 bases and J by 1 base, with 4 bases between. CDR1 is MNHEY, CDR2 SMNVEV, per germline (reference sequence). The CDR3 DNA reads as TGTGCCACCGGCCAAGAGACCCAGTACTTC. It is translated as CATGQETQYF.